This passage covers 17 T cell receptor beta chains from one sample sequenced in a study of cytomegalovirus exposure and HLA in healthy donors. Clones were read by immunoSEQ multiplex PCR, and TCRdb kept only the in-frame ones, dropping some. This sample has 160,000 or so clones; about 88% occur once, and the top ten carry 2.5% to 3.5%. The sequenced material came from PBMCs. The receptors here all came from a young man in good health and CMV-seronegative.

The V and J genes are TRBV27 and TRBJ2-2, with unresolved D. The V end was cut by 3 bases, the J end by 4 bases, with 15 bases between. Germline V gene sequence: CDR1 MNHEY, CDR2 SMNVEV (reference sequence). The CDR3 sequence is 16 residues long. CDR3 sequence (DNA): TGTGCCAGCAGTTTTAAAGGAGATTTAGGCACCGGGGAGCTGTTTTTT. Protein: CASSFKGDLGTGELFF.

The chain couples TRBV5-4 to TRBJ1-2, with D hard to call. Trimming pared 6 bases from V and 5 bases from J, leaving 29 bases between. From germline, CDR1 is SGHNT and CDR2 YYREEE (reference sequence). The CDR3 contains 18 residues. DNA for the CDR3: TGTGCCAGCACCAACGACGAGGCCCCCGGCTTCGCTTCGTATGGCTACACCTTC. Amino acids: CASTNDEAPGFASYGYTF. The variable domain in full, completed from reference TRBV5-4 and TRBJ1-2, reads ETGVTQSPTHLIKTRGQQVTLRCSSQSGHNTVSWYQQALGQGPQFIFQYYREEENGRGNFPPRFSGLQFPNYSSELNVNALELDDSALYLCASTNDEAPGFASYGYTFGSGTRLTVV.

This clone came up once. The V and J genes are TRBV5-1 and TRBJ2-3; TRBD1 matches at 8 bases. Trimming cost V 6 bases and J 2 bases; bases outside gene matches: 8. Germline V gene sequence: CDR1 SGHRS, CDR2 YFSETQ. This CDR3 contains 15 residues. CDR3: CASTPGQDYTDTQYF. As DNA, the CDR3 is TGCGCCAGCACACCGGGACAGGATTACACAGATACGCAGTATTTT.

This clone was recorded a few times. The V and J genes are TRBV6-5 and TRBJ1-3, with D unresolved. Germline CDR1 is MNHEY and CDR2 is SVGAGI. Trimming left V 5 bases short and J 3 bases short, with 11 bases between. There are 14 residues in the CDR3. CDR3: CASSGRTVGNTIYF. CDR3 nucleotide sequence: TGTGCCAGCAGTGGAAGGACTGTTGGAAACACCATATATTTT.

This chain joins TRBV6-5 and TRBJ2-7; no firm D call. The germline V gene encodes CDR1 MNHEY and CDR2 SVGAGI. The germline V and J ends were trimmed by 6 bases and 1 base, with 16 bases remaining between them. This CDR3 is built from 15 residues. The CDR3, as DNA: TGTGCCAGCAGGAAACAGCTCACCTTATCCTACGAGCAGTACTTC. Translation gives CASRKQLTLSYEQYF.

The chain is built from TRBV29-1 and TRBJ1-1; possible D gene TRBD1, 6 bases. The germline V gene has CDR1 SQVTM and CDR2 ANQGSEA. Trimming left V 2 bases short and J 4 bases short, with 11 bases between. The length of the CDR3 is 13 residues. The CDR3 bases are TGCAGCGTTGAAAGGACAGAGGGCACTGAAGCTTTCTTT. It is translated as CSVERTEGTEAFF.

The rearrangement links TRBV13 to TRBJ2-7; D uncertain. V shed 4 bases and J shed 7 bases, with 8 bases lying between them. Germline CDR1 PRHDT, CDR2 FYEKMQ (reference sequence). The CDR3 is 11 residues long. The CDR3 DNA follows: TGTGCCAGCAGCTACAGAGAAGAGCAGTACTTC. Translating gives CASSYREEQYF. Full variable domain (missing parts from reference TRBV13 and TRBJ2-7): AAGVIQSPRHLIKEKRETATLKCYPIPRHDTVYWYQQGPGQDPQFLISFYEKMQSDKGSIPDRFSAQQFSDYHSELNMSSLELGDSALYFCASSYREEQYFGPGTRLTVT.

This chain joins TRBV29-1 and TRBJ1-5; D is unresolved. The V gene's germline CDR1 is SQVTM and CDR2 ANQGSEA. Deletions cut 4 bases from V and 2 bases from J, with 9 bases between. This CDR3 comprises 13 residues. The CDR3 DNA reads as TGCAGCGTTGCGGGGAGTGGCAATCAGCCCCAGCATTTT. This gives the protein CSVAGSGNQPQHF.

This chain joins TRBV9 and TRBJ1-1; D remains unclear. The CDR3 consists of 16 residues. Trimming took off 3 bases at V and 0 bases at J, with 15 bases between the two ends. Per germline, CDR1 SGDLS and CDR2 YYNGEE. CDR3 in amino acids: CASSDGLLGMNTEAFF. In DNA, the CDR3 is TGTGCCAGCAGCGATGGACTCTTGGGTATGAACACTGAAGCTTTCTTT.

This chain uses TRBV9 with TRBJ2-7; TRBD1 matches at 9 bases. The germline gives CDR1 SGDLS, CDR2 YYNGEE. This CDR3 comprises 16 residues. After removal of 0 bases from V and 3 bases from J, the junction contained 7 bases not matched to a gene. CDR3 loop: CASSVDPGTGNYEQYF. The CDR3 nucleotides are TGTGCCAGCAGCGTAGACCCCGGGACAGGGAACTACGAGCAGTACTTC.

Here the CDR3 reads CASSPNSLRENVDTQYF. Here the CDR3 DNA reads TGTGCCAGCTCACCAAATTCCTTGCGGGAGAACGTAGATACGCAGTATTTT. The J gene is TRBJ2-3, the V gene TRBV18; TRBD2 aligns across 7 bases. This CDR3 contains 17 residues. The germline V gene has CDR1 KGHSH and CDR2 LQKENI. After removal of 2 bases from V and 5 bases from J, the junction contained 13 bases not matched to a gene.

J is TRBJ2-3 and V is TRBV27; TRBD2 might be the D (5 bases). The CDR3 runs 17 residues. The germline V gene has CDR1 MNHEY and CDR2 SMNVEV (reference sequence). V lost 1 base and J 1 base, leaving 15 bases between the germline ends. Here the CDR3 DNA reads TGTGCCAGCAGTTTATACGCGAGCGGTTCTGGCACAGATACGCAGTATTTT. The encoded protein is CASSLYASGSGTDTQYF.

The CDR3 DNA reads as TGTGCCAGCAGTGAAGGGTTAACTTCTGGGGAGATTTACACCTTC. It yields the protein CASSEGLTSGEIYTF. V usage is TRBV6-1 and J usage is TRBJ1-2, with unresolved D. Germline V gives CDR1 MNHNS, CDR2 SASEGT. V dropped 1 base and J dropped 11 bases, with 20 bases sitting between them. This CDR3 contains 15 residues.

The rearrangement uses TRBV6-1 and TRBJ1-1; D is possibly TRBD1 (6 bases). Trimming cost V 7 bases and J 1 base, with 13 bases left between them. The V gene's germline CDR1 is MNHNS and CDR2 SASEGT. The CDR3 is 14 amino acids. The CDR3 nucleotides are TGTGCCAGCACCACAGGGTGGACGAACACTGAAGCTTTCTTT. This sequence encodes CASTTGWTNTEAFF.

The chain combines TRBV27 with TRBJ1-1; tentative D call: TRBD1 (5 bases). Trimming shortened V by 5 bases and J by 1 base, and 17 bases separated the two germline ends. The CDR3 covers 16 residues. The germline CDR1 and CDR2 sequences are MNHEY and SMNVEV (reference sequence). This CDR3 reads CASSAKAPGGNTEAFF. CDR3 bases: TGTGCCAGCAGTGCAAAGGCCCCGGGGGGGAACACTGAAGCTTTCTTT.

The J gene is TRBJ2-1, the V gene TRBV6-5; possibly TRBD1 for D (5 bases). The CDR3 contains 13 residues. Trimming shortened V by 3 bases and J by 7 bases, and 10 bases separated the two germline ends. Germline values: CDR1 MNHEY, CDR2 SVGAGI. The CDR3 reads CASSYFRENEQFF. The DNA for the CDR3 is TGTGCCAGCAGTTATTTCAGGGAAAATGAGCAGTTCTTC.

Regarding this clone: Relative to the germline gene, one junction end is altered; a read error may explain this. For the CDR3, the DNA is TGTGCTAGCAGCTTGGGACTAGTTGGGTTGGAGACCCAGTACTTC. Translated: CASSLGLVGLETQYF. This sequence joins TRBV7-7 and TRBJ2-5, with 8 nucleotides matching TRBD2. The length of the CDR3 is 15 residues. From germline, CDR1 is SSHAT and CDR2 FNYEAQ (reference sequence).